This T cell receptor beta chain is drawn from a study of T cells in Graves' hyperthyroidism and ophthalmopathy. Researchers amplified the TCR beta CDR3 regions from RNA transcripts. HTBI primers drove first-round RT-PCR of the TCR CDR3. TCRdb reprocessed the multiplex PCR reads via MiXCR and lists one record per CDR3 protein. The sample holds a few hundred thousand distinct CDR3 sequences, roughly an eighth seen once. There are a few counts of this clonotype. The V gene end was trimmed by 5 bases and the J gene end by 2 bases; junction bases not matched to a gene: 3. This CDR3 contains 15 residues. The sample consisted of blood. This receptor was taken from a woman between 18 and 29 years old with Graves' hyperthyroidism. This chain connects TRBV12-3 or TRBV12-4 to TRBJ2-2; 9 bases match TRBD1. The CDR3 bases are TGTGCCAGCAGTCGGACAGGGGAAAACACCGGGGAGCTGTTTTTT. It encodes CASSRTGENTGELFF.